This TCR beta chain was retrieved from a study of blood T cell repertoires in COVID-19. The germline gives CDR1 SGDLS, CDR2 YYNGEE. The CDR3 loop spans 13 amino acids. With 0 bases removed from V and 4 bases from J, the gap between germline ends came to 7 bases. Authors' analysis steps: Quantification of nucleated cells was approximated via reference gene primer amplification. Using immunoSEQ multiplex PCR, the repertoire was profiled, and TCRdb retains in-frame clones only, with some absent. That table gives V, J and clone size, and the DNA gave D and trimming. The sample has 130,000 to 150,000 clones, 87% seen once; the top ten hold around 40%.

The sequenced sample consisted of peripheral blood. This TCR derives from a man in his fifties or sixties who had recovered from COVID-19. The chain is built from TRBV9 and TRBJ2-5; D call uncertain. The CDR3 protein is CASSVGLLETQYF. The CDR3 DNA reads as TGTGCCAGCAGCGTAGGACTGCTAGAGACCCAGTACTTC.